A single sample is the source of the 32 T cell receptor beta chains below, sequenced in a study of post-analysis software for immune sequencing data. cDNA libraries of TCR beta carried unique molecular identifiers. TCRdb redid the calling of the PCR reads with MiXCR, one entry per CDR3 protein. Of under 200,000 distinct CDR3 sequences in the sample, under 40% were seen once. The sample was blood, taken after autologous hematopoietic stem cell transplantation. The receptors derive from a girl between 5 and 17 years old with multiple sclerosis.

The chain uses TRBV20-1 and TRBJ1-5; D is perhaps TRBD1 (5 bases). CDR1 and CDR2 (germline): DFQATT, SNEGSKA (reference sequence). The CDR3 covers 17 residues. V gave up 6 bases and J gave up 0 bases, with 21 bases separating them. The CDR3 bases are TGCAGTGCGGGGCGGGGCGGCGAGGGTTATAGCAATCAGCCCCAGCATTTT. This gives the protein CSAGRGGEGYSNQPQHF.

The chain couples TRBV12-3 or TRBV12-4 to TRBJ1-6; D possibly corresponds to TRBD1 (5 bases). The CDR3 loop spans 14 amino acids. V lost 9 bases and J lost 7, with 16 bases in between. The CDR3 nucleotides are TGTGCCAGTAAGGAGGGACGGAGAAATTCACCCCTCCACTTT. Translation gives CASKEGRRNSPLHF.

This clonotype is labeled as large (0.1 to 1%). The chain recombines TRBV15 with TRBJ2-5; D is perhaps TRBD2 (5 bases). This CDR3 region has 14 residues. The V gene lost 0 bases and the J gene lost 4 bases, with 9 bases spanning the gap. The germline gives CDR1 LNHNV, CDR2 YYDKDF (reference sequence). This chain's CDR3 is CATSRDRGAETQYF. The CDR3 DNA reads TGTGCCACCAGCAGAGATCGGGGTGCAGAGACCCAGTACTTC.

The DNA of the CDR3 is TGTGCCAGCAGCAAAAATGTAGCGGGAGGGTTGAGGGACAGCTCTGGGGCCAACGTCCTGACTTTC. Its protein product is CASSKNVAGGLRDSSGANVLTF. The chain links TRBV21-1 to TRBJ2-6; whether TRBD2, the table's D call, matches the DNA was not checked. TRBV21-1 is a pseudogene. The CDR3 totals 22 residues.

V is TRBV5-1 and J is TRBJ2-3; 7 bases fit TRBD2. V was clipped by 2 bases and J by 2 bases; unmatched bases: 11. CDR1 SGHRS and CDR2 YFSETQ come from the germline V gene. There are 17 residues in the CDR3. The CDR3 reads CASSFERGPHYTDTQYF. The DNA for the CDR3 is TGCGCCAGCAGCTTCGAGCGGGGTCCTCATTACACAGATACGCAGTATTTT.

The V and J genes are TRBV7-9 and TRBJ1-6, with D perhaps matching TRBD1 (6 bases). CDR3 length equals 20 residues. Germline V gives CDR1 SEHNR, CDR2 FQNEAQ (reference sequence). The V gene lost 1 base and the J gene lost 4 bases, with 23 bases spanning the gap. This CDR3 reads CASSLDVQGPSYGYNSPLHF. The CDR3 DNA is TGTGCCAGCAGCTTAGATGTCCAGGGGCCAAGTTACGGTTATAATTCACCCCTCCACTTT.

This chain joins TRBV5-1 and TRBJ1-1, with D possibly TRBD1 on 5 matching bases. CDR3 size: 15 residues. V was pared by 0 bases and J by 4 bases, with 13 bases between. The germline V gene has CDR1 SGHRS and CDR2 YFSETQ. This CDR3 reads CASSLAPGRGTEAFF. The CDR3 DNA reads as TGCGCCAGCAGCTTGGCCCCGGGACGGGGCACTGAAGCTTTCTTT.

This clonotype was counted a few times. The V and J genes are TRBV5-1 and TRBJ2-5; 9 bases match TRBD2. The CDR3 extends over 13 amino acids. Germline V lookup: CDR1 SGHRS, CDR2 YFSETQ. Unmatched junction bases numbered 2, after V lost 4 bases and J lost 4 bases. This chain's CDR3 is CASSTSGSETQYF. In DNA form, the CDR3 reads TGCGCCAGCAGCACTAGCGGGTCAGAGACCCAGTACTTC.

The chain is built from TRBV29-1 and TRBJ2-7; TRBD1 aligns across 10 bases. V trimming: 5 bases; J trimming: 2 bases; junction bases outside the gene matches: 6. The germline gives CDR1 SQVTM, CDR2 ANQGSEA. The length of the CDR3 is 14 residues. The chain's CDR3 is CSVYAGTGAYEQYF. CDR3 nucleotides: TGCAGCGTTTACGCCGGGACAGGGGCCTACGAGCAGTACTTC.

V gene TRBV20-1 combines with J gene TRBJ2-1, with TRBD2 identical over 7 bases. With V trimmed by 3 bases and J by 1 base, 6 bases remained unmatched. The germline gives CDR1 DFQATT, CDR2 SNEGSKA (reference sequence). The CDR3 covers 15 residues. The CDR3 coding sequence is TGCAGTGCTAGTTCCCTGCGGGGGTCCTACAATGAGCAGTTCTTC. Translation gives CSASSLRGSYNEQFF.

The chain joins TRBV7-8 to TRBJ2-7; either TRBD1 or TRBD2 may fit D (5 bases each). The V end lost 5 bases, the J end lost 3 bases, and 14 bases lay between the germline ends. Germline loops: CDR1 SGHVS, CDR2 FQNEAQ. CDR3 size: 14 residues. CDR3 nucleotides: TGTGCCAGCAGCCCGAGGGGAACGGGCTACGAGCAGTACTTC. Translating gives CASSPRGTGYEQYF.

V and J are TRBV24-1 and TRBJ2-5; perhaps TRBD2 as D (6 bases). CDR3 size: 15 residues. V was cut by 3 bases and J by 4 bases, with 14 bases left in between. The germline V gene has CDR1 KGHDR and CDR2 SFDVKD. The CDR3 nucleotides read TGTGCCACCAGTGATCTGGGACTTCAGGGAGAGACCCAGTACTTC. This gives the protein CATSDLGLQGETQYF.

V and J are TRBV7-9 and TRBJ1-2, with D tentatively TRBD1 (6 bases). The CDR3 covers 20 residues. Trimming took 7 bases from V and 2 from J, leaving 32 bases between them. Germline loops: CDR1 SEHNR, CDR2 FQNEAQ (reference sequence). The CDR3 DNA reads TGTGCCAGCATACAGGGCTTTACCGGATCAGAGCCCCTCTTAAACTATGGCTACACCTTC. This gives the protein CASIQGFTGSEPLLNYGYTF. The full variable domain, completed using reference TRBV7-9 and TRBJ1-2, is DTGVSQNPRHKITKRGQNVTFRCDPISEHNRLYWYRQTLGQGPEFLTYFQNEAQLEKSRLLSDRFSAERPKGSFSTLEIQRTEQGDSAMYLCASIQGFTGSEPLLNYGYTFGSGTRLTVV.

This sequence joins TRBV6-4 and TRBJ1-1; 9 bases are a match to TRBD1. V gave up 6 bases and J gave up 4 bases; unmatched junction bases: 6. The CDR3 is 14 residues long. Germline CDR1 reads MRHNA; CDR2 reads SNTAGT. CDR3 nucleotide sequence: TGTGCCAGCAGCCCGACAGGGGGACTCACTGAAGCTTTCTTT. Its protein product is CASSPTGGLTEAFF.

The rearrangement uses TRBV7-9 and TRBJ1-1; D is uncertain. Germline CDR1 SEHNR, CDR2 FQNEAQ (reference sequence). The CDR3 covers 14 residues. V lost 5 bases and J lost 4, with 14 bases in between. The CDR3 region has the DNA TGTGCCAGCAGCATAGGCGGGGAGGGCACTGAAGCTTTCTTT. Protein: CASSIGGEGTEAFF.

This clonotype was counted once. V usage is TRBV7-2 and J usage is TRBJ2-1, with TRBD2 matching 7 bases. This CDR3 region has 15 residues. Germline V lookup: CDR1 SGHTA, CDR2 FQGNSA. Germline trimming cut 5 bases from V and 9 bases from J; bases unmatched to any gene: 13. The CDR3 spells CASSHYTGGGGEQFF. DNA of the CDR3: TGTGCCAGCAGCCACTATACGGGGGGAGGAGGTGAGCAGTTCTTC.

This clonotype was detected many times. The chain is built from TRBV12-3 or TRBV12-4 and TRBJ2-5, with 9 bases fitting TRBD2. The CDR3 totals 15 residues. J lost 5 bases, V lost 10 bases, and 14 bases had no gene match. In DNA, the CDR3 is TGTGCCACCTCACAGCTAGCGGGATCGGTGGAGACCCAGTACTTC. Its translation: CATSQLAGSVETQYF.

V is TRBV20-1 and J is TRBJ2-5, with 15 bases matching TRBD2. Per the germline V gene, CDR1 is DFQATT and CDR2 is SNEGSKA (reference sequence). V dropped 5 bases and J dropped 11; count of bases not matched to a gene: 12. This CDR3 is 15 amino acids long. The CDR3 is CSAGGLAGGPGEQYF. For the CDR3, the DNA is TGCAGTGCTGGCGGACTAGCGGGAGGGCCGGGTGAGCAGTACTTC.

This clonotype was observed at least ten times. The CDR3 nucleotides read TGTGCCGCGGGGGCAACAGAGACCCAGTACTTC. Protein product: CAAGATETQYF. The chain couples TRBV10-3 to TRBJ2-5; TRBD2 might be the D (7 bases). CDR3 length: 11 residues. V lost 11 bases and J 4 bases, leaving 11 bases between the germline ends. The V gene's germline CDR1 is ENHRY and CDR2 SYGVKD.

The J gene is TRBJ2-7, the V gene TRBV2; TRBD2 is a possible D gene (5 bases). Germline-derived CDR1 and CDR2 are SNHLY and FYNNEI. The CDR3 is 16 residues long. With 7 bases removed from V and 1 base from J, the gap between germline ends came to 20 bases. As DNA, the CDR3 is TGTGCCAGCATAGAGGTTGGAAGCGGCAGATCCTACGAGCAGTACTTC. This gives the protein CASIEVGSGRSYEQYF.

In this sample, this clonotype turned up many times. The chain combines TRBV6-5 with TRBJ2-1; 9 bases agree with TRBD2. Germline CDR1 MNHEY, CDR2 SVGAGI. CDR3 length: 14 residues. Trimming cost V 6 bases and J 7 bases; bases outside gene matches: 7. Written as DNA, the CDR3 is TGTGCCAGCAGGAGGGGACTAGCATTTAATGAGCAGTTCTTC. Its protein is CASRRGLAFNEQFF.

This clonotype was found a few times. Its ends do not fully match the called genes, so a read error is possible. The chain couples TRBV7-7 to TRBJ2-6; D is undetermined. Germline CDR1 SSHAT, CDR2 FNYEAQ (reference sequence). This CDR3 has 16 residues. The CDR3 region is CASSSEISSGANVLTF. Written as DNA, the CDR3 is TGTGCTAGCAGCTCAGAGATTAGCTCTGGGGCCAACGTCCTGACTTTC.

The chain joins TRBV28 to TRBJ2-1, with TRBD2 matching 9 bases. The CDR3 is 16 residues long. The V gene end was trimmed by 3 bases and the J gene end by 8 bases; junction bases not matched to a gene: 11. Per the germline V gene, CDR1 is MDHEN and CDR2 is SYDVKM. The CDR3 DNA reads TGTGCCAGCAGTTTCTCTTTTAGCGGGAGATCCTATGAGCAGTTCTTC. This codes for CASSFSFSGRSYEQFF.

This clonotype was picked up a small number of times. This rearrangement joins TRBV6-6 to TRBJ1-5; D possibly corresponds to TRBD1 (5 bases). Trimming removed 11 bases at V and 3 bases at J, with 11 bases between. The CDR3 has 12 residues. The germline V gene encodes CDR1 MNHNY and CDR2 SVGAGI (reference sequence). CDR3 DNA: TGTGCCGGAGGGGTGCCCAATCAGCCCCAGCATTTT. This gives the protein CAGGVPNQPQHF.

This clonotype was recorded a few times. CDR3 residues: CASSLAGQFNSPLHF. CDR3 in DNA: TGTGCCAGCAGCTTAGCGGGACAGTTTAATTCACCCCTCCACTTT. This chain links TRBV7-9 with TRBJ1-6; TRBD1 agrees at 7 bases. CDR3 length: 15 residues. After removal of 0 bases from V and 6 bases from J, the junction contained 2 bases not matched to a gene. The germline V gene encodes CDR1 SEHNR and CDR2 FQNEAQ (reference sequence).

The chain is built from TRBV27 and TRBJ1-2, with D possibly matching TRBD1 (5 bases). CDR1 MNHEY and CDR2 SMNVEV come from the germline V gene (reference sequence). Trimming stripped 4 bases from V and 5 bases from J, with 11 bases between. The length of the CDR3 is 13 residues. CDR3 protein: CASSSGGRYGYTF. CDR3 nucleotides: TGTGCCAGCAGTTCTGGGGGACGGTATGGCTACACCTTC.

The chain carries TRBV29-1 and TRBJ2-1; D is possibly TRBD1 or TRBD2 (6 bases each). The tail of the sequence fits TRBJ2-7 better, so the J call may be wrong. The CDR3 is made up of 16 amino acids. Per germline, CDR1 SQVTM and CDR2 ANQGSEA. CDR3 loop: CSVVGGPRSSYNEQYF. The CDR3, as DNA: TGCAGCGTTGTGGGGGGCCCCCGAAGCTCCTACAATGAGCAGTACTTC.

This chain connects TRBV7-9 to TRBJ2-1; no reliable D call. Germline CDR1 reads SEHNR; CDR2 reads FQNEAQ (reference sequence). V lost 2 bases to trimming and J lost 7 bases, with 6 bases between them. The CDR3 has 12 amino acids. The CDR3 DNA reads TGTGCCAGCAGCTTACCCGTAAATGAGCAGTTCTTC. It specifies CASSLPVNEQFF.

This clonotype was counted many times. CDR3 protein: CSATSSGSWAPDTQYF. The CDR3 DNA is TGCAGTGCCACATCCAGCGGGAGTTGGGCCCCAGATACGCAGTATTTT. The V and J genes are TRBV20-1 and TRBJ2-3, with 8 bases matching TRBD2. This CDR3 spans 16 amino acids. CDR1 and CDR2 (germline): DFQATT, SNEGSKA (reference sequence). V was pared by 6 bases and J by 4 bases, with 15 bases of the junction left unmatched.

The DNA for the CDR3 is TGCGCCAGCAGCCCCCAAACCGGGACCCAGTACTTC. It codes for CASSPQTGTQYF. V usage is TRBV5-1 and J usage is TRBJ2-5; D uncertain. This CDR3 is 12 amino acids long. V lost 4 bases to trimming and J lost 7 bases, with 11 bases between them. Per germline, CDR1 SGHRS and CDR2 YFSETQ.

The V and J genes are TRBV7-3 and TRBJ2-5; the D call may be TRBD1 or TRBD2 (6 bases each). Germline CDR1 is SGHTA and CDR2 is FQGTGA. The CDR3 extends over 18 amino acids. V lost 1 base, J lost 4 bases, and 22 bases lay in between. The CDR3 sequence: CASSLRGPWGAVGETQYF. CDR3 in DNA: TGTGCCAGCAGCTTAAGGGGTCCCTGGGGGGCCGTAGGAGAGACCCAGTACTTC.

This clonotype was counted only a few times. This chain connects TRBV7-2 to TRBJ1-1; D is unresolved. Germline V lookup: CDR1 SGHTA, CDR2 FQGNSA. This CDR3 is built from 13 residues. Between the trimmed V and J ends, which lost 0 bases and 0 bases, there was a span of 2 bases. CDR3 DNA sequence: TGTGCCAGCAGCTTAGCCCTGAACACTGAAGCTTTCTTT. Protein sequence: CASSLALNTEAFF. Drawing the rest from reference TRBV7-2 and TRBJ1-1, the complete variable domain is GAGVSQSPSNKVTEKGKDVELRCDPISGHTALYWYRQSLGQGLEFLIYFQGNSAPDKSGLPSDRFSAERTGGSVSTLTIQRTQQEDSAVYLCASSLALNTEAFFGQGTRLTVV.